This T cell receptor beta chain originates from a study of cytomegalovirus exposure and HLA in healthy donors (dated by TCRdb to 2016 to 2017). At the level of the whole study: In an earlier analysis of 550 to 750 of the donors, less than 350 Gb of sequence data and roughly 100 million unique TCR beta sequences from 150 million to 200 million T cells were reported. The study combined high-throughput TCR immunosequencing, statistical association of individual TCRs with disease status, and machine learning to predict cytomegalovirus infection status. Four to six DR-DQ haplotypes were handled as single units for association and clustering, since linkage in the cohort was strong. The study profiled the T cell repertoires of some 610 subjects by immunosequencing and related them to cytomegalovirus serostatus. Of the 398 genotyped donors, approximately 80% fell in the genetic ancestry cluster associated with self-reported Caucasian donors. An early release covering some 640 HLA-typed donors comprised about 290 gigabases of sequencing data and around 80 million unique TCR sequences. A later analysis re-examined previously published TCR beta repertoires from over 500 donors and added high-resolution HLA genotyping to investigate patterns of TCR occurrence. Every repertoire in the discovery cohort had been generated on one and the same sequencing platform. An earlier analysis of 587 of the donors applied high-throughput TCR beta sequencing to assess whether each TCR beta V gene segment acted as functional or pseudogenic. The aim of the study was to test whether cataloging public T cell receptors could identify signatures of past pathogen exposure. The number of typed donors differed by locus: about 620-640 for A, B, C, DRB1 and DQB1; some 540 for DQA1; some 590 for DPA1; and approximately 450 for DPB1. Donor age, sex, ethnicity and CMV serostatus were collected together with the repertoire data. In the later analysis, no new phenotypic data were used to find candidate immune exposures; instead, reliance was placed on TCR beta sequences and their occurrence across donors. Among some 400 genotyped donors of the cohort, an average of about 220,000 unique TCR beta nucleotide sequences was sequenced per donor, of which approximately 18% were non-productive. In addition to the first cohort of around 670 subjects, a separate validation cohort of over 90 different subjects was used. A later genetic analysis took genome-wide SNP genotypes for 398 of the 666 donors and used that subset as a discovery cohort. HLA typing included class I and class II loci at four-digit resolution. General findings and caveats noted by the study authors: CMV serostatus was the only immune exposure information available for the cohort. In a later analysis, 16,951 TCR beta sequences were associated with specific HLA alleles at a false discovery rate of 0.05. Most TCR sequences were seen in very few donors, while some public TCRs were found in many individuals. The presence/absence analyses assumed that sequencing depth was roughly uniform across donors, and that assumption may not be true. A later genetic analysis associated a missense DCLRE1C variant with V-gene and J-gene trimming of TCR beta chains, and an independent cohort replicated the association. Some IMGT-functional V segments, including TRBV6-2 and TRBV6-3, could not be distinguished by the 87-base-pair reads and were therefore excluded. Correlated functional status among segregating V segments might reflect linkage disequilibrium, but an unknown experimental factor could not be ruled out. Compared with the approximately 600-donor mean, donors in an Asian-associated ancestry cluster had fewer N-insertions in productive TCRs, according to a later genetic analysis. A later analysis found that HLA-associated TCR beta chains were more clonally expanded and had lower generation probabilities than equally common non-associated chains. According to the authors, the approach could potentially be generalized to other disease states and immunological phenotypes. Because HLA typing was unavailable for some donors at each locus, only the typed subset was used in association tests. Several of the top co-occurrence clusters appeared to be linked to parvovirus B19, influenza, CMV and Epstein-Barr virus, according to a later analysis. The classifier was reported to diagnose cytomegalovirus status with high specificity and sensitivity in both the original and validation cohorts. According to a later analysis, most CMV-associated TCR beta chains appeared to be HLA-restricted, and the HLA associations seemed to be driven largely by CMV exposure. A further reported finding was that TCR beta sequences accurately predicted the HLA-A and HLA-B alleles for most subjects in the first cohort. The sequencing pipeline was judged likely to have produced a cluster of highly shared sequence variants as a technical artifact. The study listed 164 TCR beta chains as associated with cytomegalovirus. In an earlier analysis of several hundred of the donors, most TCR beta V segments were observed in productive rearrangements about 87% or about 30% of the time, broadly matching IMGT annotations. Strong co-occurrence of HLA alleles, especially DR and DQ, made assigning TCR associations to individual alleles difficult. In a later analysis, TCR association rates were found to vary across HLA loci, with the most associated TCRs seen for DRB1 alleles and the fewest for HLA-C alleles. In vitro tests confirmed that a few of the cytomegalovirus-associated TCR beta chains recognize cytomegalovirus antigens. Because counts were too low, roughly 18 rarely observed V segments, including chromosome 9 orphons, were left out of the earlier analysis of about 500 of the donors. This cohort had only TCR beta chains sequenced, and the lack of alpha or paired-chain data limited which features could be detected.

Libraries were constructed by the immunoSEQ multiplex PCR assay. A mixture of 60 forward primers for TCR Vbeta segments and 13 reverse primers for TCR Jbeta segments was used in the multiplex PCR. A multiplex PCR assay on genomic DNA amplified the CDR3 region of rearranged TCR beta genes. On the Illumina HiSeq System, the amplified TCR beta libraries were sequenced as 87-base-pair reads. In the original analysis: A later analysis tallied around 82 million unique TCR beta chains across the 660 or so repertoires, and about 12 million of those chains were shared by two or more donors. Raw reads were error-corrected and collapsed into unique sequences with a nearest-neighbor algorithm that merged closely related sequences to remove PCR and sequencing errors. Alignment of CDR3 sequences to IMGT reference sequences was used to assign V, D and J gene segments. Each retained sequence needed at least a six-nucleotide match to both a V gene segment and a J gene segment. A rearrangement was called productive if the CDR3 had no stop codons and remained in frame with V and J, and every other rearrangement was called non-productive. CDR3 was defined according to IMGT convention as the region running from the second conserved V-encoded cysteine to the conserved J-encoded phenylalanine. The earlier analysis of fewer than 750 of the donors excluded sequences that lacked an unambiguous match to a single V gene segment. An earlier analysis of 587 of the donors classified V segments as functional when productive rearrangements were above 56.7% and as segregating when the standard deviation between donors was above 5%. To diagnose cytomegalovirus status from the catalog of TCR beta chain sequences, a statistical classification framework was built. A later analysis assigned V and J genes by comparing TCR nucleotide sequences with IMGT/GENE-DB human TR gene sequences. A later analysis assigned CDR3 sequences and most-parsimonious VDJ recombination scenarios with the TCRdist pipeline. In a later analysis, each TCR beta chain was defined by its CDR3 amino acid sequence together with its V-gene family, and reads lacking a unique V-gene family were excluded. As a way to deal with suspected cross-contamination and a sequencing artifact, a later analysis dropped 450 to 700 nucleotide sequences that were highly shared and had low generation probability. A later analysis calculated a clonal expansion index for each public chain from normalized within-repertoire ranks of inferred template counts. In a later analysis, generation probabilities were computed using a VDJ recombination model fitted to out-of-frame rearrangements, and the results were checked against IGoR. In a later analysis, hypergeometric tests were used to score TCR-TCR, TCR-HLA and TCR-CMV co-occurrence, with a repertoire-size bias correction applied to TCR pairs. To estimate false discovery rates, a later analysis permuted the HLA or CMV assignments 20 times. A later analysis grouped co-occurring TCRs with DBSCAN, adding TCRdist sequence similarity when clustering within HLA-allele-positive subsets. For co-occurrence clustering, repertoires with fewer than 30,000 or more than 120,000 public chains were excluded, along with 5 or 6 repertoires with anomalous nucleotide sharing. The clones in this table, taken by TCRdb from immuneACCESS, are in-frame only. Not every clone is retained; where verified, under half of the shortfall comes from an unresolved V gene, and the cause of the rest is unknown. That table furnishes V, J and clone size, whereas the DNA furnished D and trimming. The sample records 170,000 or so clones, under 85% of which are singletons. The ten largest clonotypes hold roughly 1.5% of the sample.

Notes on this clone: Its antigen is unknown. The sample holds no much larger clone one base away, and base qualities are not on file.

In total, 600 or so healthy bone marrow donors made up the cohort. All cohort members were sampled while nominally healthy, although unrecorded immune exposures were likely present. The donor tested CMV seronegative, placing the donor among the 352 seronegative members of the cohort. Each donor provided a peripheral blood sample, and peripheral blood mononuclear cells were used for TCR beta sequencing. Genomic DNA was extracted from the blood cell samples with the Qiagen DNeasy Blood Extraction Kit. CDR1 and CDR2 are drawn from the germline V gene (reference sequence): DFQATT, SNEGSKA. From the cysteine through the phenylalanine, the CDR3 covers 11 amino acids. This entry keeps only the CDR3 DNA: 33 bases, framed from base 1. V gives up 3 bases and J gives up 4 bases, and the segment between their germline ends measures 6 bases.

The rearranged chain carries TRBV20-1 and TRBJ1-2, with no confidently assigned D gene. The clonotype was recovered from a man in his fifties in good health and CMV-seronegative. The sequencing sample was made of PBMCs. The nucleotides are TGCAGTGCTAGTACCAGCTATGGCTACACCTTC. Its product reads: CSASTSYGYTF.